One and the same sample provided the 21 T cell receptor beta chains below, sequenced in a study of T cells in Graves' hyperthyroidism and ophthalmopathy. TCR beta CDR3 sequences were amplified from RNA transcripts. With the HTBI primer set, the TCR CDR3 went through a first round of RT-PCR. TCRdb reprocessed the multiplex PCR reads with MiXCR, giving one entry per CDR3 protein. The table lists a few hundred thousand distinct CDR3 sequences, roughly 13% of them singletons. Sequenced: blood. Receptor source: a woman aged 18 to 35 with Graves' hyperthyroidism.

This clonotype has at least ten counts. The rearrangement uses TRBV11-3 and TRBJ2-1; D might be TRBD1 (6 bases). Trimming took 5 bases from V and 6 from J, leaving 11 bases between them. Germline V gene lookup returns CDR1 SGHNT and CDR2 YENEEA. CDR3 size: 13 residues. This CDR3 reads CASSLRDINEQFF. CDR3 bases: TGTGCCAGCAGCCTAAGGGACATCAATGAGCAGTTCTTC. Together with reference TRBV11-3 and TRBJ2-1, the CDR3 gives the full variable domain: EAGVVQSPRYKIIEKKQPVAFWCNPISGHNTLYWYLQNLGQGPELLIRYENEEAVDDSQLPKDRFSAERLKGVDSTLKIQPAELGDSAVYLCASSLRDINEQFFGPGTRLTVL.

The V and J genes are TRBV7-3 and TRBJ2-7; 7 bases match TRBD2. This CDR3 comprises 14 residues. Trimming at V came to 2 bases and at J to 6 bases, leaving 7 bases not matched to a gene. Germline V gene sequence: CDR1 SGHTA, CDR2 FQGTGA. The CDR3 DNA sequence: TGTGCCAGCAGCTTAGGGGGGGGTTCCAGCGAGCAGTACTTC. Its protein is CASSLGGGSSEQYF.

The table lists this clonotype with many counts. This rearrangement joins TRBV2 to TRBJ1-2; D call uncertain. Germline assignment: CDR1 SNHLY and CDR2 FYNNEI. V was clipped by 4 bases and J by 4 bases, with 13 bases between them. This CDR3 region has 14 residues. The CDR3 loop reads CASSVRRNSYGYTF. CDR3 coding DNA: TGTGCCAGCAGTGTCCGGCGGAATTCCTATGGCTACACCTTC.

At least ten counts were recorded for this clonotype. The chain is built from TRBV5-1 and TRBJ2-5, with D possibly TRBD1 on 5 matching bases. CDR3 length: 13 amino acids. CDR1 is SGHRS, CDR2 YFSETQ, per germline. Trimming cost V 1 base and J 2 bases, with 6 bases left between them. The CDR3 region is CASSLRQQETQYF. In nucleotides, the CDR3 is TGCGCCAGCAGCTTGAGACAGCAAGAGACCCAGTACTTC.

V usage is TRBV19 and J usage is TRBJ2-6; TRBD1 agrees at 10 bases. Germline V gives CDR1 LNHDA, CDR2 SQIVND (reference sequence). J gave up 1 base and V 4 bases, and 4 bases lay outside the gene matches. The CDR3 contains 17 residues. The CDR3 DNA reads TGTGCCAGTAGTACCGGACAGGGGGGTTCTGGGGCCAACGTCCTGACTTTC. It yields the protein CASSTGQGGSGANVLTF.

The gene calls are TRBV20-1 and TRBJ1-5; D uncertain. This CDR3 comprises 14 residues. V dropped 3 bases and J dropped 1 base, with 10 bases sitting between them. The V gene's germline CDR1 is DFQATT and CDR2 SNEGSKA (reference sequence). The CDR3 DNA is TGCAGTGCTAGTTCGGGGTTAAGCAATCAGCCCCAGCATTTT. Translated, it gives CSASSGLSNQPQHF.

The chain joins TRBV19 to TRBJ2-7; 8 bases align to TRBD2. CDR1 is LNHDA, CDR2 SQIVND, per germline (reference sequence). V gave up 7 bases and J gave up 2 bases; unmatched junction bases: 7. The CDR3 totals 14 residues. CDR3 coding DNA: TGTGCCAGTACACCGGCGGGACTAGCCTACGAGCAGTACTTC. Amino acids: CASTPAGLAYEQYF.

Note on this clonotype: This could be a read error, since a much larger clone is one nucleotide away. The chain has TRBV6-5 and TRBJ1-5; D perhaps matches TRBD1 (6 bases). Germline values: CDR1 MNHEY, CDR2 SVGAGI. The CDR3 is 15 amino acids. CDR3 DNA sequence: TGTACCAGCAGTTACTTGGGAGGGGGGAATCAGCCCCAGCATTTT. It specifies CTSSYLGGGNQPQHF.

Ten or more counts support this clonotype. V and J are TRBV3-1 and TRBJ1-2; 9 bases agree with TRBD1. V lost 1 base, J lost 4 bases, and 7 bases stayed unmatched. Per germline, CDR1 LGHDT and CDR2 YNNKEL (reference sequence). CDR3 length: 16 residues. The CDR3 nucleotides are TGTGCCAGCAGCCAAGGTGGGGGACAGGGCCTCTATGGCTACACCTTC. The encoded protein is CASSQGGGQGLYGYTF.

This clonotype was seen many times. The chain joins TRBV7-3 to TRBJ2-7; a possible D gene is TRBD1 (6 bases). Germline lookup yields CDR1 SGHTA and CDR2 FQGTGA. This CDR3 contains 13 residues. V lost 2 bases and J lost 4, with 9 bases in between. The CDR3 here is CASSLYQGYEQYF. Written as DNA, the CDR3 is TGTGCCAGCAGCTTATATCAGGGGTACGAGCAGTACTTC.

The chain has TRBV20-1 and TRBJ2-3; D is undetermined. Trimming took 1 base from V and 1 from J, leaving 6 bases between them. The CDR3 covers 13 residues. The germline gives CDR1 DFQATT, CDR2 SNEGSKA (reference sequence). CDR3 residues: CSARADGTDTQYF. CDR3 DNA: TGCAGTGCTAGAGCCGACGGCACAGATACGCAGTATTTT.

The sample holds many counts of this clonotype. DNA for the CDR3: TGTGCCAGCAGCTTAGACAGGGAGGATGAAAAACTGTTTTTT. Amino acids: CASSLDREDEKLFF. The gene calls are TRBV7-2 and TRBJ1-4; TRBD1 might be the D (6 bases). The CDR3 has 14 amino acids. V shed 1 base and J shed 6 bases, with 9 bases lying between them. Germline assignment: CDR1 SGHTA and CDR2 FQGNSA. The whole variable domain, filled in from reference TRBV7-2 and TRBJ1-4, reads GAGVSQSPSNKVTEKGKDVELRCDPISGHTALYWYRQSLGQGLEFLIYFQGNSAPDKSGLPSDRFSAERTGGSVSTLTIQRTQQEDSAVYLCASSLDREDEKLFFGSGTQLSVL.

This clonotype was recorded at least ten times. The V call is TRBV7-9, the J call TRBJ1-5; tentatively, D is TRBD1 (6 bases). The CDR3 contains 15 residues. CDR1 SEHNR and CDR2 FQNEAQ come from the germline V gene (reference sequence). The V gene lost 4 bases and the J gene lost 5 bases, with 15 bases spanning the gap. CDR3 residues: CASSSTPRGDQPQHF. The CDR3, as DNA: TGTGCCAGCAGCTCGACCCCCAGGGGCGATCAGCCCCAGCATTTT. Variable domain in full (rest from reference TRBV7-9 and TRBJ1-5): DTGVSQNPRHKITKRGQNVTFRCDPISEHNRLYWYRQTLGQGPEFLTYFQNEAQLEKSRLLSDRFSAERPKGSFSTLEIQRTEQGDSAMYLCASSSTPRGDQPQHFGDGTRLSIL.

This clonotype was counted at least ten times. This sequence joins TRBV10-2 and TRBJ2-7, with 7 bases lining up with TRBD2. CDR3 length: 16 residues. CDR1 and CDR2 (germline): WSHSY, SAAADI. With V trimmed by 6 bases and J by 3 bases, 14 bases remained unmatched. CDR3 region: CASRAVRAGASYEQYF. In DNA form, the CDR3 reads TGCGCCAGCAGAGCTGTAAGGGCGGGAGCAAGCTACGAGCAGTACTTC.

There are many counts of this clonotype. The chain has TRBV12-3 or TRBV12-4 and TRBJ2-6; 7 bases align to TRBD1. J lost 1 base, V lost 5 bases, and 5 bases had no gene match. CDR3 length equals 16 residues. CDR3 sequence: CASSPNRGSGANVLTF. The CDR3 DNA follows: TGTGCCAGCAGTCCAAACAGGGGATCTGGGGCCAACGTCCTGACTTTC.

The chain recombines TRBV20-1 with TRBJ2-1; D possibly uses TRBD1 or TRBD2 (5 bases each). V lost 4 bases and J 9 bases, leaving 10 bases between the germline ends. The V gene's germline CDR1 is DFQATT and CDR2 SNEGSKA (reference sequence). This CDR3 has 11 residues. CDR3 loop: CSANWGTEQFF. DNA of the CDR3: TGCAGTGCTAACTGGGGGACTGAGCAGTTCTTC.

The sample holds many counts of this clonotype. The chain joins TRBV27 to TRBJ2-3, with D tentatively TRBD2 (5 bases). V lost 1 base to trimming and J lost 6 bases, with 11 bases between them. This CDR3 is built from 14 residues. Germline CDR1 reads MNHEY; CDR2 reads SMNVEV (reference sequence). Here the CDR3 reads CASSLYEGGDTQYF. For the CDR3, the DNA is TGTGCCAGCAGTTTATATGAGGGCGGGGATACGCAGTATTTT.

This clonotype was recorded many times. This chain connects TRBV12-3 or TRBV12-4 to TRBJ2-7; D gene ambiguous. This CDR3 contains 15 residues. V was clipped by 0 bases and J by 3 bases, with 12 bases between them. The CDR3 loop reads CASSLAVGRNYEQYF. The CDR3 DNA reads TGTGCCAGCAGTTTAGCAGTTGGACGGAACTACGAGCAGTACTTC.

This chain links TRBV5-5 with TRBJ2-5; perhaps TRBD1 as D (6 bases). V lost 4 bases and J 5 bases, leaving 12 bases between the germline ends. Germline loops: CDR1 SGHKS, CDR2 YYEKEE (reference sequence). The CDR3 contains 13 residues. In nucleotides, the CDR3 is TGTGCCAGCAGCCAAACAGGGTATGAGACCCAGTACTTC. Its protein is CASSQTGYETQYF.

V and J are TRBV7-2 and TRBJ1-4; 9 positions agree with TRBD1. V lost 5 bases to trimming and J lost 6 bases; unmatched junction nucleotides: 4. The germline gives CDR1 SGHTA, CDR2 FQGNSA. The CDR3 consists of 14 residues. The CDR3 DNA sequence: TGTGCCAGCAGCCGGGACAGGGAGGATGAAAAACTGTTTTTT. Protein sequence: CASSRDREDEKLFF.

This clonotype was found many times. V and J are TRBV7-3 and TRBJ2-5, with D possibly matching TRBD1 (6 bases). The CDR3 is 14 residues long. In germline, CDR1 is SGHTA, CDR2 FQGTGA. V lost 4 bases, J lost 5 bases, and 14 bases lay in between. CDR3 sequence reads: CASSWQGMGETQYF. The CDR3 DNA sequence: TGTGCCAGCAGCTGGCAGGGGATGGGTGAGACCCAGTACTTC.